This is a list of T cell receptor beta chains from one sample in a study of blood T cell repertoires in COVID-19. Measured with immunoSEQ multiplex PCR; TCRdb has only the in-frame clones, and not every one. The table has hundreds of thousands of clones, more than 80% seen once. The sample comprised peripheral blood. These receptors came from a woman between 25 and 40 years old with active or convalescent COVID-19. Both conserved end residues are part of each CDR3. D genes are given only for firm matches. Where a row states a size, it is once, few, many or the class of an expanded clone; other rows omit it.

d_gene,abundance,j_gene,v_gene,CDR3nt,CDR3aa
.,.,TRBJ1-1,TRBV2,TGTGCCAGTGGGGAGGGTCCGAACACTGAAGCTTTCTTT,CASGEGPNTEAFF
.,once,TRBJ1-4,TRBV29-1,TGCAGCGTGGGGCCCCGTGGACAGCCCAATGAAAAACTGTTTTTT,CSVGPRGQPNEKLFF
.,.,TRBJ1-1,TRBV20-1,TGCAGGGGGACAACCTACACTGAAGCTTTCTTT,CRGTTYTEAFF
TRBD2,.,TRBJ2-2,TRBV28,TGTGCCAGCAGTCTCACTAGCGGGGCGAACACCGGGGAGCTGTTTTTT,CASSLTSGANTGELFF
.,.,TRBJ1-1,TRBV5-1,TGCGCCACGACGACAGACATGAACACTGAAGCTTTCTTT,CATTTDMNTEAFF
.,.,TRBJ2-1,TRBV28,TGTGCCAGCAGTTTATGGGCAGGGGCTAACAATGAGCAGTTCTTC,CASSLWAGANNEQFF
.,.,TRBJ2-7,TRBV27,TGTGCCAGTGGGGGACTGGGTGAATCCTACGAGCAGTACTTC,CASGGLGESYEQYF
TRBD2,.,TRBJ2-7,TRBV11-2,TGTGCCAGCAGCAGGGGACTAGCGGGGGCCTCCTACGAGCAGTACTTC,CASSRGLAGASYEQYF
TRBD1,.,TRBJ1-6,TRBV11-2,TGTGCCAGCAGTAATACCGGGACAGGGAGCAATTCACCCCTCCACTTT,CASSNTGTGSNSPLHF
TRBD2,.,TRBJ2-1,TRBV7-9,TGTGCCAGCAGGCAAGGACTAGCGGGGGTGAATGAGCAGTTCTTC,CASRQGLAGVNEQFF
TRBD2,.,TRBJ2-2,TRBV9,TGTGCCAGCAGCGAGGGGCCTAGCGGGAGGGCGACCGGGGAGCTGTTTTTT,CASSEGPSGRATGELFF
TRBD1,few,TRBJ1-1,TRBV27,TGTGCCAGCAGTTTGGGTCCGGGACAGGCACTGGGGACTGAAGCTTTCTTT,CASSLGPGQALGTEAFF
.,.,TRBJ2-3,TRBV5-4,TGTGCCAGCAGCTTGTTCATAACAGGAAGCACAGATACGCAGTATTTT,CASSLFITGSTDTQYF
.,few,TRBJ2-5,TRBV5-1,TGCGCCAGCAGCTTGGAGGGGAACGGAGAGACCCAGTACTTC,CASSLEGNGETQYF
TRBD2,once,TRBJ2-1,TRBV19,TGTGCCAGTAGCCGAGCGGGAAAATCAAATGAGCAGTTCTTC,CASSRAGKSNEQFF
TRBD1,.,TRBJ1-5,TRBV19,TGTGCCAGTAGTATTGTGGGACAGCCCAATCAGCCCCAGCATTTT,CASSIVGQPNQPQHF
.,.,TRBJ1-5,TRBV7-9,TGTGCCAGCAGCTCCCTCTCGTTGCAGGGCCCTTTTAGCAATCAGCCCCAGCATTTT,CASSSLSLQGPFSNQPQHF
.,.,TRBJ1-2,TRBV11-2,TGTGCCAGCAGCTTAGGAGCGACCGATACTAACTATGGCTACACCTTC,CASSLGATDTNYGYTF
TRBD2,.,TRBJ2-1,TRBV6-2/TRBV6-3,TGTGCCAGCAGCCAGACTAGCGTCGGGGGCGGTGAGCAGTTCTTC,CASSQTSVGGGEQFF
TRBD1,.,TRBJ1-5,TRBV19,TGTGCCAGTAGTAGTTGGAAGACAGGGGGCAATCAGCCCCAGCATTTT,CASSSWKTGGNQPQHF
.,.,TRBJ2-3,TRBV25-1,TGTGCCAGCAGTGAAGTCGGCAGGGGAGATACGCAGTATTTT,CASSEVGRGDTQYF
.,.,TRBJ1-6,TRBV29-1,TGCAGCGTCGAGATTACCGATTTTTATTCACCCCTCCACTTT,CSVEITDFYSPLHF
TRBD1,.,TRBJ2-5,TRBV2,TGTGCCAGGAAGACAGGGGACGAAGAGACCCAGTACTTC,CARKTGDEETQYF
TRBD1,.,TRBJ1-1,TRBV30,TGTGCCTGGAGTGACACAGGGGGTGAAGCTTTCTTT,CAWSDTGGEAFF
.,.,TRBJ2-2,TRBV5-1,TGCGCCAGCAGTGGGCGGGGGACAACGAACACCGGGGAGCTGTTTTTT,CASSGRGTTNTGELFF
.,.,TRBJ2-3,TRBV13,TGTGCCAGCAGAACGAAGGTTGGGGGGGCCTATCAAGATACGCAGTATTTT,CASRTKVGGAYQDTQYF
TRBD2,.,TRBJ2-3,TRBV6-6,TGTGCCAGCAGCCCGGGACTACAAAACACAGATACGCAGTATTTT,CASSPGLQNTDTQYF
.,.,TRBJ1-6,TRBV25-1,TGTGCCAGCAGTGAGACATCGAGCTCCTATAATTCACCCCTCCACTTT,CASSETSSSYNSPLHF
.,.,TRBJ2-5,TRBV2,TGTGCCAGCAGTCGCGGGCCTCAACAAGAGACCCAGTACTTC,CASSRGPQQETQYF
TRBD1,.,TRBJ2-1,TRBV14,TGTGCCAGCAGCCAAGATAGGGGGCAATTCTACAATGAGCAGTTCTTC,CASSQDRGQFYNEQFF
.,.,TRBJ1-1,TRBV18,TGTGCCAGCTCACCGAGGACACAGAAGAACACTGAAGCTTTCTTT,CASSPRTQKNTEAFF
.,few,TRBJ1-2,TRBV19,TGTGCCAGTAGCCCTGCGCGATTAAACTATGGCTACACCTTC,CASSPARLNYGYTF